This T cell receptor (beta chain) was identified in a study of CD8+CD57+ T cells in acquired aplastic anemia. The overall study: DNA per sorted CD4+ or CD8+ sample ranged roughly 0.19 to 30 ug, averaging 3.2 ug. Notes on the study in general: Patients were compared with controls for CD8+ Simpson's diversity, and no significant difference emerged.

Trimming removed 3 bases from V and 6 bases from J, with 8 bases in between. Looked up from germline, CDR1 is ENHRY and CDR2 is SYGVKD. CDR3 length: 12 amino acids. The sample holds a few counts of this clonotype. The antigen remains undetermined. Investigators profiled TCR beta VDJ and CDR3 from genomic DNA template. TCRdb reanalysed the reads using MiXCR and keeps one entry per CDR3 protein. This sample has some 180,000 distinct CDR3 sequences, with just over 45% found just once. The sample consisted of sorted CD4+, CD8+, or CD8+CD57+ T cells (not recorded which) from PBMCs. The V and J genes are TRBV10-3 and TRBJ1-2; no reliable D call. The TCR sequence derives from a human donor in good health. CDR3 nucleotide sequence: TGTGCCATCAGTGACTATGCTAATGGCTACACCTTC. Translated, it gives CAISDYANGYTF.